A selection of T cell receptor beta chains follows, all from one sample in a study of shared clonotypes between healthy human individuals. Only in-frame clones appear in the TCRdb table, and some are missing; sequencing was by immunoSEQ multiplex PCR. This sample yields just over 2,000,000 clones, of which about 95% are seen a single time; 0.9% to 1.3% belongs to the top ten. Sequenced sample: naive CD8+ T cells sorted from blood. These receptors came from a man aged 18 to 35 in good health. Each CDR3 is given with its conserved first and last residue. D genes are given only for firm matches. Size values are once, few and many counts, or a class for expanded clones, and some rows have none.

TGTGCCAGCAACCCAGGGGTCTCCTACAATGAGCAGTTCTTC | CASNPGVSYNEQFF | TRBV9 | . | . | TRBJ2-1
TGTGCTAGTGGTGCGGGCCTAACCTACGAGCAGTACTTC | CASGAGLTYEQYF | TRBV12-5 | . | . | TRBJ2-7
TGTGCCAGCAGCCCGAGGGGCCCAGAGACCCAGTACTTC | CASSPRGPETQYF | TRBV7-9 | . | . | TRBJ2-5
TGTGCCTGGAGCGCGCAAGGGGATCAGCCCCAGCATTTT | CAWSAQGDQPQHF | TRBV30 | . | . | TRBJ1-5
TGTGCCAGCAGCTTATCCGGGACAGGATATGAGCAGTTCTTC | CASSLSGTGYEQFF | TRBV27 | . | TRBD1 | TRBJ2-1
TGTGCCAGCAGCCAAGATGCAGGCTACGAGCAGTACTTC | CASSQDAGYEQYF | TRBV4-2 | few | . | TRBJ2-7
TGCAGCGTTGAACTACGGGACACACAAGAGACCCAGTACTTC | CSVELRDTQETQYF | TRBV29-1 | . | . | TRBJ2-5
TGTGCCAGCAGTTACTTCGGACTACAAGGGGAGACCCAGTACTTC | CASSYFGLQGETQYF | TRBV6-5 | . | . | TRBJ2-5
TGTGCCAGCAGCACCCGCCAGGGACCCAACAGGGATACGCAGTATTTT | CASSTRQGPNRDTQYF | TRBV13 | . | . | TRBJ2-3
TGTGCCAGCAGCTTCCTGGAGAACAATGAGCAGTTCTTC | CASSFLENNEQFF | TRBV5-6 | . | . | TRBJ2-1
TGTGCCAGCAGCCAAGAAAGAAATGGCTACGAGCAGTACTTC | CASSQERNGYEQYF | TRBV14 | . | . | TRBJ2-7
TGTGCCAGCAGCGTAGCGGTAGGGTTTGGGGAGCAGTACTTC | CASSVAVGFGEQYF | TRBV9 | . | . | TRBJ2-7
TGTGCCAGCAGTTACTCACAGGGGAACACTGAAGCTTTCTTT | CASSYSQGNTEAFF | TRBV6-5 | few | . | TRBJ1-1
TGTGCCAGTAGTGCTAACCGGGACGGATCCGCTTTCTTT | CASSANRDGSAFF | TRBV19 | . | . | TRBJ1-1
TGTGCCAGCAGCCCACGGTCTAGCGGGAACTACGAGCAGTACTTC | CASSPRSSGNYEQYF | TRBV9 | . | TRBD2 | TRBJ2-7
TGTGCCAGCACCCTCCGGGAGATTGAAGCTTTCTTT | CASTLREIEAFF | TRBV7-9 | . | . | TRBJ1-1
TGTGCCAGCAGCTTGGCCACAGGATACTATGGCTACACCTTC | CASSLATGYYGYTF | TRBV5-6 | . | . | TRBJ1-2
TGCGCCAGCAGCCAAGGAGCTTATGGCTACACCTTC | CASSQGAYGYTF | TRBV4-1 | . | . | TRBJ1-2
TGTGCCAGCAGAATGGGGAGGGGAGAGGGCTACACCTTC | CASRMGRGEGYTF | TRBV11-2 | . | . | TRBJ1-2
TGTGCCAGCAGCCAAGGGGCTAGCGGAGGGAGCTCCTACGAGCAGTACTTC | CASSQGASGGSSYEQYF | TRBV7-8 | . | TRBD2 | TRBJ2-7
TGCGCCAGCAGCCAAGGAACAGGGGGCTCCGAGCAGTACTTC | CASSQGTGGSEQYF | TRBV4-1 | once | TRBD1 | TRBJ2-7
TGTGCCAGCAGTTCACCCCTCACAGCGAACACTGAAGCTTTCTTT | CASSSPLTANTEAFF | TRBV6-5 | . | . | TRBJ1-1
TGTGCCAGCAGTTACTGGGTCGGCCATAATTCACCCCTCCACTTT | CASSYWVGHNSPLHF | TRBV6-5 | . | . | TRBJ1-6
TGTGCTAGTGGCTTTCCTTGGGGGCCCGAGCAGTACTTC | CASGFPWGPEQYF | TRBV12-5 | . | . | TRBJ2-7
TGCGCCAGCAGCTTGATGCGTGAAAAACTGTTTTTT | CASSLMREKLFF | TRBV4-1 | . | . | TRBJ1-4
TGTGCCAGCCTACTGAGCGGGAGGGCCCGGAATGAGCAGTTCTTC | CASLLSGRARNEQFF | TRBV13 | . | TRBD2 | TRBJ2-1
TGCAGCGTTATCGAGGAACCGTCGGGCACAGATACGCAGTATTTT | CSVIEEPSGTDTQYF | TRBV29-1 | . | . | TRBJ2-3
TGTGCCAGCAGTCCCCAGACCTCCGGAACTAATGAAAAACTGTTTTTT | CASSPQTSGTNEKLFF | TRBV28 | . | . | TRBJ1-4
TGTGCCAGCTCACCAGAGACAGCTCAAGAGACCCAGTACTTC | CASSPETAQETQYF | TRBV18 | once | . | TRBJ2-5
TGTGCCACCAATGGGAACCCGAGACAGGTCCTGGGTCAGCCCCAGCATTTT | CATNGNPRQVLGQPQHF | TRBV5-5 | . | . | TRBJ1-5
TGTGCCAGCAGCGTAGGGGATACAGGCGGTTCACCCCTCCACTTT | CASSVGDTGGSPLHF | TRBV9 | . | . | TRBJ1-6
TGTGCCAGCAGCTTGTATAGTGGTTGGGGCTACAATGAGCAGTTCTTC | CASSLYSGWGYNEQFF | TRBV5-6 | . | . | TRBJ2-1
TGTGCCAGCAGTGAGCCGGCGACCCTAGCGGGAGAACTCGCAGATACGCAGTATTTT | CASSEPATLAGELADTQYF | TRBV2 | . | TRBD2 | TRBJ2-3
TGTGCCAGCAGCCCTTCAGGGAACACAGATACGCAGTATTTT | CASSPSGNTDTQYF | TRBV7-6 | . | . | TRBJ2-3
TGCGCCAGCAGCCACCGGGACAGGGATATTGCCGGGGAGCTGTTTTTT | CASSHRDRDIAGELFF | TRBV4-3 | . | TRBD1 | TRBJ2-2
TGTGCCAGCAGCTTATATACAGGGGGCTCCGGGGAGCTGTTTTTT | CASSLYTGGSGELFF | TRBV7-6 | once | TRBD1 | TRBJ2-2
TGTGCCAGCAGTCCCGAGTGGGGGATTGGTGATCAGCCCCAGCATTTT | CASSPEWGIGDQPQHF | TRBV27 | once | . | TRBJ1-5
TGTGCCACCAGCACTTCCCGTGGCAGGGGGAACACTGAAGCTTTCTTT | CATSTSRGRGNTEAFF | TRBV15 | . | . | TRBJ1-1
TGTGCCAGTAGTATGGTGTTTGGGGCTGGTACCAGCGCGCAAGAGCAGTACTTC | CASSMVFGAGTSAQEQYF | TRBV19 | . | . | TRBJ2-7
TGTGCCAGCTCACCACCGAATTCCAGGGGAGAGTCTGGCTACACCTTC | CASSPPNSRGESGYTF | TRBV18 | . | . | TRBJ1-2
TGTGCCAGCAGCTTACTATCGGGACAGGGGGCCTACGAGCAGTACTTC | CASSLLSGQGAYEQYF | TRBV11-2 | . | TRBD1 | TRBJ2-7
TGTGCCAGCAGAAACAGAGGGGCAGGGCCCTACGAGCAGTACTTC | CASRNRGAGPYEQYF | TRBV6-5 | . | . | TRBJ2-7